The rows below give T cell receptor beta chains drawn from one sample of a study of shared clonotypes between healthy human individuals. Clones were sequenced by immunoSEQ multiplex PCR, and TCRdb holds only the in-frame ones, with some missing. The data contain under 1 million clones, 90% to 97% of them singletons. The sequenced sample consisted of naive CD8+ T cells sorted from blood. Receptors originate from a man aged 30 to 45 in good health. Both conserved end residues are part of each CDR3. Each record gives: J gene, CDR3 length, D gene, V gene, clone size, CDR3 DNA, CDR3 protein. D genes are given only for firm matches. The size of a clone is reported for some rows only, either as once, few or many, or as a class for expanded clones.

TRBJ2-3 | 13 | - | TRBV9 | - | TGTGCCAGCAGCGAGGGGGTGGTAGATACGCAGTATTTT | CASSEGVVDTQYF
TRBJ2-2 | 16 | - | TRBV5-6 | - | TGTGCCAGCAGCTTAAGCGAAGGGTCCGAGACCGGGGAGCTGTTTTTT | CASSLSEGSETGELFF
TRBJ1-1 | 13 | - | TRBV19 | - | TGTGCCAGTAGTTTAAGCCCCGGTACTGAAGCTTTCTTT | CASSLSPGTEAFF
TRBJ2-7 | 13 | - | TRBV2 | few | TGTGCCAGCAGATCAGGCGGGACTGGCGAGCAGTACTTC | CASRSGGTGEQYF
TRBJ1-5 | 16 | - | TRBV28 | - | TGTGCCAGCAGTTCTGGGGCCACTCTGAACAATCAGCCCCAGCATTTT | CASSSGATLNNQPQHF
TRBJ2-7 | 14 | TRBD2 | TRBV27 | - | TGTGCCAGCAGTTTCACTAGCGGGGGCTACGAGCAGTACTTC | CASSFTSGGYEQYF
TRBJ1-5 | 13 | - | TRBV7-9 | - | TGTGCCAGCAGCTTCGAGGCCGATCAGCCCCAGCATTTT | CASSFEADQPQHF
TRBJ2-7 | 15 | TRBD1 | TRBV19 | - | TGTGCCAGTAGCCCCGCCGGGACAGGGGGCGACGAGCAGTACTTC | CASSPAGTGGDEQYF
TRBJ2-5 | 15 | - | TRBV28 | - | TGTGCCAGCAGTTTAGGGATCCTTCGTGGGGAGACCCAGTACTTC | CASSLGILRGETQYF
TRBJ2-3 | 15 | - | TRBV9 | - | TGTGCCAGCTCTCGCCGGGACCACGGCACAGATACGCAGTATTTT | CASSRRDHGTDTQYF
TRBJ2-7 | 14 | TRBD2 | TRBV28 | - | TGTGCCATCATGGCTAGCGGAACCTCCTACGAGCAGTACTTC | CAIMASGTSYEQYF
TRBJ2-2 | 18 | - | TRBV4-1 | - | TGCGCCAGCAGCCAACTCATCGCTCAACTTTCGAACACCGGGGAGCTGTTTTTT | CASSQLIAQLSNTGELFF
TRBJ2-1 | 16 | TRBD2 | TRBV19 | once | TGTGCCAGTAGTATTTTTCGCGGGAGTTCCTACAATGAGCAGTTCTTC | CASSIFRGSSYNEQFF
TRBJ1-2 | 14 | - | TRBV27 | - | TGTGCCAGCAGTTTAGGCCAGGCCGTAGATGGCTACACCTTC | CASSLGQAVDGYTF
TRBJ2-1 | 16 | TRBD2 | TRBV27 | - | TGTGCCAGCAGTTATCGACTAGCGGGAGTTGATAATGAGCAGTTCTTC | CASSYRLAGVDNEQFF
TRBJ2-1 | 15 | TRBD1 | TRBV27 | - | TGTGCCAGCAGTTTATCTGGGACAGGCTACAATGAGCAGTTCTTC | CASSLSGTGYNEQFF
TRBJ1-4 | 15 | - | TRBV13 | - | TGTGCCAGCACCTACAGCCTTCTGCCTAGTGAAAAACTGTTTTTT | CASTYSLLPSEKLFF
TRBJ2-5 | 14 | - | TRBV6-5 | - | TGTGCCAGCAGCCGGGCGAGCGGGCAAGAGACCCAGTACTTC | CASSRASGQETQYF
TRBJ1-1 | 15 | - | TRBV4-3 | - | TGCGCCAGCAGCCAAGATTGGCAGGGGAATACTGAAGCTTTCTTT | CASSQDWQGNTEAFF
TRBJ2-2 | 14 | - | TRBV2 | - | TGTGCCAGCAGTGAAAGCTCAAACACCGGGGAGCTGTTTTTT | CASSESSNTGELFF
TRBJ2-7 | 14 | - | TRBV14 | - | TGTGCCAGCAGCCAACGACAGTTGTGGTACGAGCAGTACTTC | CASSQRQLWYEQYF
TRBJ2-7 | 14 | - | TRBV25-1 | few | TGTGCCAGCAGTGAAGACGAGGCCCCAGACTTAAAGTACTTC | CASSEDEAPDLKYF
TRBJ2-3 | 16 | - | TRBV5-1 | - | TGCGCCAGCAGCTTCCGCGGGGCCCCTAGCACAGATACGCAGTATTTT | CASSFRGAPSTDTQYF
TRBJ2-7 | 13 | - | TRBV27 | - | TGTGCCAGCAGTTTGGCAAGAACCTACGAGCAGTACTTC | CASSLARTYEQYF
TRBJ1-4 | 17 | - | TRBV27 | - | TGTGCCAGCAGTATTAAGGGCAGATTGACAACTAATGAAAAACTGTTTTTT | CASSIKGRLTTNEKLFF
TRBJ1-1 | 15 | - | TRBV7-9 | - | TGTGCCAGCAGTCAATCAATTGCAGGAGTCTATGAAGCTTTCTTT | CASSQSIAGVYEAFF
TRBJ2-7 | 16 | TRBD2 | TRBV19 | - | TGTGCCAGTAGTATTCCGGGGACTAGCGGGACGGGAGAGCAGTACTTC | CASSIPGTSGTGEQYF
TRBJ1-1 | 16 | TRBD1 | TRBV27 | - | TGTGCCAGCAGTTCCTACAGACAGGGTACGAACACTGAAGCTTTCTTT | CASSSYRQGTNTEAFF
TRBJ2-1 | 17 | - | TRBV9 | - | TGTGCCAGCAGCGCTTCCGATGGGGGAGGTGGCTACAATGAGCAGTTCTTC | CASSASDGGGGYNEQFF
TRBJ1-5 | 15 | - | TRBV7-8 | - | TGTGCCAGCAGCATACACCAAAACAGCAATCAGCCCCAGCATTTT | CASSIHQNSNQPQHF
TRBJ2-7 | 14 | TRBD2 | TRBV28 | - | TGTGCCAGCACCCGACGGGAGGCGGACCACGAGCAGTACTTC | CASTRREADHEQYF
TRBJ1-5 | 16 | TRBD1 | TRBV19 | - | TGTGCCAGTAGTATCCTTCCGACAGGGACTAATCAGCCCCAGCATTTT | CASSILPTGTNQPQHF
TRBJ2-1 | 12 | - | TRBV4-1 | - | TGCGCCAGCAGCCAAGATGGCAGTGAGCAGTTCTTC | CASSQDGSEQFF
TRBJ2-1 | 13 | - | TRBV7-9 | - | TGTGCCAGCAGCTTGGGACCAGAGAGGGAGCAGTTCTTC | CASSLGPEREQFF
TRBJ2-5 | 10 | - | TRBV28 | - | TGTGCCAGCAGTTCAGAGACCCAGTACTTC | CASSSETQYF
TRBJ2-7 | 18 | TRBD2 | TRBV4-3 | - | TGCGCCAGCAGCCAAGACAAGGCTAGCGGGAGAGGAGTTTACGAGCAGTACTTC | CASSQDKASGRGVYEQYF
TRBJ1-5 | 14 | - | TRBV5-5 | - | TGTGCCAGCAGCTTGGGAGGGGGAAATCAGCCCCAGCATTTT | CASSLGGGNQPQHF
TRBJ2-3 | 16 | TRBD1 | TRBV7-9 | - | TGTGCCAGCAGCCCCACCTCGGGACAGGGGGTGGATACGCAGTATTTT | CASSPTSGQGVDTQYF
TRBJ2-5 | 15 | - | TRBV7-2 | - | TGTGCCAGCAGCAACCCGTCAACGTACCAAGAGACCCAGTACTTC | CASSNPSTYQETQYF
TRBJ1-5 | 14 | - | TRBV6-6 | - | TGTGCCAGCAGAATACGGGGGCCTGGTCAGCCCCAGCATTTT | CASRIRGPGQPQHF
TRBJ2-1 | 16 | TRBD2 | TRBV5-1 | - | TGCGCCAGCAGCCTGGGGCCCGTAGCGGGAGTTAATGAGCAGTTCTTC | CASSLGPVAGVNEQFF
TRBJ1-1 | 14 | - | TRBV6-5 | - | TGTGCCAGCAGACCCCAGGGAGGGTCCCCTGAAGCTTTCTTT | CASRPQGGSPEAFF
TRBJ2-1 | 16 | TRBD1 | TRBV30 | once | TGTGCCTGGAGTGGGACAGGGAGCCACCCCTACAATGAGCAGTTCTTC | CAWSGTGSHPYNEQFF